Listed below are T cell receptor beta chains from one sample, sequenced in a study of human T cells and chemical hapten exposure. TCRdb reanalysed the RACE reads using MiXCR and keeps one entry per CDR3 protein. The repertoire holds about 51,000 distinct CDR3 sequences, 8.5% to 10% seen once, with about 14% in the top ten. The source material was whole blood, sampled in connection with sensitization to the hapten diphenylcyclopropenone (DPC). The receptors originated from a woman aged 40 to 50 with alopecia areata. Some clones in this sample may be carry-over from other donors' samples. Each CDR3 is given with its conserved first and last residue. Each record gives: clone size, D gene, V gene, J gene, CDR3 DNA, CDR3 protein. D genes are given only for firm matches. Some rows have no size entry. The others give once, few or many, or a class for an expanded clone.

clone_size: .; d_call: .; v_call: TRBV7-2; j_call: TRBJ2-2; cdr3_nt: TGTGCCAGCAGGAGGGGGGCCGGGGAGCTGTTTTTT; cdr3_aa: CASRRGAGELFF
clone_size: many; d_call: TRBD2; v_call: TRBV7-8; j_call: TRBJ2-3; cdr3_nt: TGTGCCAGCAGCTTGTCAGCGGGGGACACAGATACGCAGTATTTT; cdr3_aa: CASSLSAGDTDTQYF
clone_size: few; d_call: TRBD1; v_call: TRBV6-6; j_call: TRBJ1-5; cdr3_nt: TGTGCCAGCAGTTCCCCGACAGGGGCCGATCAGCCCCAGCATTTT; cdr3_aa: CASSSPTGADQPQHF
clone_size: many; d_call: .; v_call: TRBV12-3/TRBV12-4; j_call: TRBJ2-6; cdr3_nt: TGTGCCAGCAGTTGGACCTCTGGGGCCAACGTCCTGACTTTC; cdr3_aa: CASSWTSGANVLTF
clone_size: .; d_call: TRBD1; v_call: TRBV6-1; j_call: TRBJ2-3; cdr3_nt: TGTGCCAGCGGTGTCCGGGACAGGGGAATAGATACGCAGTATTTT; cdr3_aa: CASGVRDRGIDTQYF
clone_size: many; d_call: TRBD2; v_call: TRBV5-4; j_call: TRBJ2-1; cdr3_nt: TGTGCCAGCAGCGCACCCCTAGCGGGGGGCCATAACAATGAGCAGTTCTTC; cdr3_aa: CASSAPLAGGHNNEQFF
clone_size: few; d_call: .; v_call: TRBV5-1; j_call: TRBJ2-2; cdr3_nt: TGCGCCAGCAGCCGCGAAGACACCGGGGAGCTGTTTTTT; cdr3_aa: CASSREDTGELFF
clone_size: many; d_call: .; v_call: TRBV29-1; j_call: TRBJ2-5; cdr3_nt: TGCAGCGTTGAGTCTCGGACAGAGACCCAGTACTTC; cdr3_aa: CSVESRTETQYF
clone_size: many; d_call: .; v_call: TRBV6-6; j_call: TRBJ2-1; cdr3_nt: TGTGCCAGCAGTAAGACAGATAGCTCCTACAATGAGCAGTTCTTC; cdr3_aa: CASSKTDSSYNEQFF
clone_size: many; d_call: .; v_call: TRBV9; j_call: TRBJ1-1; cdr3_nt: TGTGCCAGCAGCGTAGCGGGGAAACACACTGAAGCTTTCTTT; cdr3_aa: CASSVAGKHTEAFF
clone_size: .; d_call: TRBD2; v_call: TRBV7-2; j_call: TRBJ2-2; cdr3_nt: TGTGCCAGCAGCCTAGCGGGGGTTACAGTCCGGGAGCTGTTTTTT; cdr3_aa: CASSLAGVTVRELFF
clone_size: few; d_call: .; v_call: TRBV11-2; j_call: TRBJ2-2; cdr3_nt: TGTGCCAGCAGCTTAGTCAGGGGTGGTACCGGGGAGCTGTTTTTT; cdr3_aa: CASSLVRGGTGELFF
clone_size: many; d_call: TRBD1; v_call: TRBV11-2; j_call: TRBJ1-1; cdr3_nt: TGTGCCAGCGGCCGGACAGGGGAAGCTTTCTTT; cdr3_aa: CASGRTGEAFF
clone_size: .; d_call: .; v_call: TRBV5-6; j_call: TRBJ2-3; cdr3_nt: TGTGCCAGCAGCTTGTCGGGATGGGAAAAACCTACGCAGTATTTT; cdr3_aa: CASSLSGWEKPTQYF
clone_size: many; d_call: .; v_call: TRBV5-1; j_call: TRBJ2-1; cdr3_nt: TGCGCCAGCAGCTTGGCTAATGAGCAGTTCTTC; cdr3_aa: CASSLANEQFF
clone_size: .; d_call: .; v_call: TRBV11-2; j_call: TRBJ2-5; cdr3_nt: TGTGCCAGCAGCGATAGTGAGACCCAGTACTTC; cdr3_aa: CASSDSETQYF
clone_size: .; d_call: .; v_call: TRBV2; j_call: TRBJ1-2; cdr3_nt: TGTGCCAGCAGTGAGCGGAGACTCTATGGCTACACCTTC; cdr3_aa: CASSERRLYGYTF
clone_size: many; d_call: .; v_call: TRBV30; j_call: TRBJ1-5; cdr3_nt: TGTGCCTGGAGTGTAGGTAGCAATCAGCCCCAGCATTTT; cdr3_aa: CAWSVGSNQPQHF
clone_size: .; d_call: .; v_call: TRBV19; j_call: TRBJ2-2; cdr3_nt: TGTGGCAGTGGATACCTGTCCGGGGAGCTGTTTTTT; cdr3_aa: CGSGYLSGELFF
clone_size: few; d_call: .; v_call: TRBV5-1; j_call: TRBJ1-4; cdr3_nt: TGCGCCAGCAGCGACGGACTTGTGGAGGAACTGTTTTTT; cdr3_aa: CASSDGLVEELFF
clone_size: many; d_call: TRBD1; v_call: TRBV6-6; j_call: TRBJ1-6; cdr3_nt: TGTGCCAGCAGGCCGGGACAGAATTCACCCCTCCACTTT; cdr3_aa: CASRPGQNSPLHF
clone_size: many; d_call: .; v_call: TRBV7-9; j_call: TRBJ1-2; cdr3_nt: TGTGCCAGCACCTGGCCGGTACTGATTAACTATGGCTACACCTTC; cdr3_aa: CASTWPVLINYGYTF
clone_size: many; d_call: .; v_call: TRBV9; j_call: TRBJ2-1; cdr3_nt: TGTGCCAGCAGCGTTGCTGGGGGGTCCTACAATGAGCAGTTCTTC; cdr3_aa: CASSVAGGSYNEQFF
clone_size: .; d_call: TRBD1; v_call: TRBV12-3/TRBV12-4; j_call: TRBJ2-7; cdr3_nt: TGTGCCAGCGGTGGGACAGGGCGCTACGAGCAGTACTTC; cdr3_aa: CASGGTGRYEQYF
clone_size: few; d_call: .; v_call: TRBV4-2; j_call: TRBJ2-3; cdr3_nt: TGTGCCAGCAGCCAAGAATCAGCAGATACGCAGTATTTT; cdr3_aa: CASSQESADTQYF
clone_size: many; d_call: TRBD1; v_call: TRBV5-1; j_call: TRBJ2-1; cdr3_nt: TGCGCCAGCAGCCTGATGGGACAGGCCTACAATGAGCAGTTCTTC; cdr3_aa: CASSLMGQAYNEQFF
clone_size: many; d_call: .; v_call: TRBV2; j_call: TRBJ1-2; cdr3_nt: TGTGCCAGCATAAGTTCTTGGATGACAGCTAACTATGGCTACACCTTC; cdr3_aa: CASISSWMTANYGYTF
clone_size: few; d_call: TRBD1; v_call: TRBV4-1; j_call: TRBJ1-1; cdr3_nt: TGCGCCAGCAGCCAAGAACCTCCAGGGGGGGGAACTGAAGCTTTCTTT; cdr3_aa: CASSQEPPGGGTEAFF
clone_size: many; d_call: .; v_call: TRBV4-1; j_call: TRBJ2-6; cdr3_nt: TGCGCCAGCAGCCAACCCTCTGGGTCTGGGGCCAACGTCCTGACTTTC; cdr3_aa: CASSQPSGSGANVLTF
clone_size: .; d_call: .; v_call: TRBV5-5; j_call: TRBJ2-1; cdr3_nt: TGTGCCAGCAGCTTACACTCTGCGGGTTCTTACAATGAGCAGTTCTTC; cdr3_aa: CASSLHSAGSYNEQFF
clone_size: few; d_call: TRBD1; v_call: TRBV7-8; j_call: TRBJ1-3; cdr3_nt: TGTGCCAGCAGCTTAAAGGGGGCGGCTGGAAACACCATATATTTT; cdr3_aa: CASSLKGAAGNTIYF
clone_size: many; d_call: .; v_call: TRBV6-2/TRBV6-3; j_call: TRBJ1-5; cdr3_nt: TGTGCCAGCACGCAAGGGGAGGTCATCCAGCCCCAGCATTTT; cdr3_aa: CASTQGEVIQPQHF
clone_size: .; d_call: .; v_call: TRBV7-9; j_call: TRBJ2-1; cdr3_nt: TGTGCCAGCAGCTTGAGAGGCGGGGGCAAATCCTACAATGAGCAGTTCTTC; cdr3_aa: CASSLRGGGKSYNEQFF
clone_size: .; d_call: TRBD2; v_call: TRBV7-2; j_call: TRBJ2-3; cdr3_nt: TGTGCCAGCAGCTTAACTTGGCGGGAGGGGAGCACAGATACGCAGTATTTT; cdr3_aa: CASSLTWREGSTDTQYF
clone_size: .; d_call: .; v_call: TRBV30; j_call: TRBJ2-2; cdr3_nt: TGTGCCGGGGCCCAGGGATACACCGGGGAGCTGTTTTTT; cdr3_aa: CAGAQGYTGELFF
clone_size: .; d_call: TRBD2; v_call: TRBV11-2; j_call: TRBJ2-3; cdr3_nt: TGTGCCAGCACCCCGGTCCTAGCGGAGTGGGGCACAGATACGCAGTATTTT; cdr3_aa: CASTPVLAEWGTDTQYF
clone_size: few; d_call: .; v_call: TRBV24-1; j_call: TRBJ1-5; cdr3_nt: TGTGCCACCAGTGAACGAGACAGGAGGGTTAATCAGCCCCAGCATTTT; cdr3_aa: CATSERDRRVNQPQHF
clone_size: .; d_call: TRBD1; v_call: TRBV6-5; j_call: TRBJ2-7; cdr3_nt: TGTGCCAGCAGAGAATCCGGGACAGACGCCTACGAGCAGTACTTC; cdr3_aa: CASRESGTDAYEQYF
clone_size: many; d_call: TRBD1; v_call: TRBV6-6; j_call: TRBJ2-7; cdr3_nt: TGTGCCAGCAGTTCGACAGGGGTAGAGCAGTACTTC; cdr3_aa: CASSSTGVEQYF
clone_size: .; d_call: .; v_call: TRBV30; j_call: TRBJ2-1; cdr3_nt: TGTGCCTGGAGTCGGGTTTCGCCCGGCGAGCAGTTCTTC; cdr3_aa: CAWSRVSPGEQFF
clone_size: many; d_call: .; v_call: TRBV20-1; j_call: TRBJ2-7; cdr3_nt: TGCAGTGCTAGAGACAGTCTCTACGAGCAGTACTTC; cdr3_aa: CSARDSLYEQYF
clone_size: .; d_call: TRBD1; v_call: TRBV4-3; j_call: TRBJ2-7; cdr3_nt: TGCGCCAGCAGCTCAAGAGGGGGACAGGGGACCTACGAGCAGTACTTC; cdr3_aa: CASSSRGGQGTYEQYF
clone_size: many; d_call: .; v_call: TRBV20-1; j_call: TRBJ1-2; cdr3_nt: TGCAGTGCTAGAGATCAGTTGGACACCTTGGACTATGGCTACACCTTC; cdr3_aa: CSARDQLDTLDYGYTF
clone_size: many; d_call: TRBD1; v_call: TRBV4-1; j_call: TRBJ1-4; cdr3_nt: TGCGCCAGCAGCCAACAGGGGGCAACTAATGAAAAACTGTTTTTT; cdr3_aa: CASSQQGATNEKLFF
clone_size: many; d_call: .; v_call: TRBV7-2; j_call: TRBJ2-1; cdr3_nt: TGTGCCAGCAGCTTAGCGCTCCGGCGGGACAATGAGCAGTTCTTC; cdr3_aa: CASSLALRRDNEQFF
clone_size: many; d_call: .; v_call: TRBV20-1; j_call: TRBJ1-6; cdr3_nt: TGCAGTGCAACCGGGGGCAATCATTCACCCCTCCACTTT; cdr3_aa: CSATGGNHSPLHF
clone_size: many; d_call: .; v_call: TRBV30; j_call: TRBJ2-2; cdr3_nt: TGTGCGCTTTCGAACACCGGGGAGCTGTTTTTT; cdr3_aa: CALSNTGELFF
clone_size: many; d_call: .; v_call: TRBV19; j_call: TRBJ1-4; cdr3_nt: TGTGCCAGTAGAGGGTATGCAACTAATGAAAAACTGTTTTTT; cdr3_aa: CASRGYATNEKLFF
clone_size: many; d_call: .; v_call: TRBV6-5; j_call: TRBJ1-4; cdr3_nt: TGTGCCAGCAGTCACCGTGGGGGTGAAAAACTGTTTTTT; cdr3_aa: CASSHRGGEKLFF
clone_size: .; d_call: TRBD1; v_call: TRBV12-3/TRBV12-4; j_call: TRBJ1-1; cdr3_nt: TGTGCCAGCAGTTCCAGACAGGGGCGTATATCGAACACTGAAGCTTTCTTT; cdr3_aa: CASSSRQGRISNTEAFF
clone_size: many; d_call: .; v_call: TRBV15; j_call: TRBJ2-1; cdr3_nt: TGTGCCACCAGCATTGCTATCAGTTTCTACAATGAGCAGTTCTTC; cdr3_aa: CATSIAISFYNEQFF
clone_size: many; d_call: TRBD2; v_call: TRBV4-1; j_call: TRBJ2-3; cdr3_nt: TGCGCCAGCAGCCAAGCGGGTAGTAGCGGGATCACAGATACGCAGTATTTT; cdr3_aa: CASSQAGSSGITDTQYF
clone_size: .; d_call: TRBD1; v_call: TRBV6-1; j_call: TRBJ1-2; cdr3_nt: TGTGCCAGCAGTGAGATCCAGGGGGGCTATGGCTACACCTTC; cdr3_aa: CASSEIQGGYGYTF